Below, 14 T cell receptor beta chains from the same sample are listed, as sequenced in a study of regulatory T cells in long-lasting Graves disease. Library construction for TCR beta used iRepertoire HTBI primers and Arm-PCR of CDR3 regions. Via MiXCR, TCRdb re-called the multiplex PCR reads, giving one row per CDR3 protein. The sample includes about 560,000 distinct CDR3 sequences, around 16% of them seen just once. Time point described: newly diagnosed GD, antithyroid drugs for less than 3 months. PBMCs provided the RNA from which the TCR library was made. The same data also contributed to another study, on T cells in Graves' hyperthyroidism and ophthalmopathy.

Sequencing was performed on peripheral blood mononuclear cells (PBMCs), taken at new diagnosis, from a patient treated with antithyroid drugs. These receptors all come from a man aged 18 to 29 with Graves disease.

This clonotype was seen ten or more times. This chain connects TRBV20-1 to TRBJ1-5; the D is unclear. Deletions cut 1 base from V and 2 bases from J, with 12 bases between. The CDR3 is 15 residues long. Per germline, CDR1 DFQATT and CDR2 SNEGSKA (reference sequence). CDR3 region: CSARVLGDGNQPQHF. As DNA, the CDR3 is TGCAGTGCTAGAGTCCTAGGAGATGGCAATCAGCCCCAGCATTTT.

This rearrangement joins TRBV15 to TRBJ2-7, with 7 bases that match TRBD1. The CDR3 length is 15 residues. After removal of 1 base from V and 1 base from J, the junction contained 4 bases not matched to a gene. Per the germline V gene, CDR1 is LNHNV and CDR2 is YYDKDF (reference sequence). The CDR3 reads CATSRGKTGSYEQYF. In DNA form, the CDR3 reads TGTGCCACCAGCAGAGGGAAGACAGGGTCCTACGAGCAGTACTTC. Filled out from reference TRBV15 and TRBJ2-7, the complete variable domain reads DAMVIQNPRYQVTQFGKPVTLSCSQTLNHNVMYWYQQKSSQAPKLLFHYYDKDFNNEADTPDNFQSRRPNTSFCFLDIRSPGLGDTAMYLCATSRGKTGSYEQYFGPGTRLTVT.

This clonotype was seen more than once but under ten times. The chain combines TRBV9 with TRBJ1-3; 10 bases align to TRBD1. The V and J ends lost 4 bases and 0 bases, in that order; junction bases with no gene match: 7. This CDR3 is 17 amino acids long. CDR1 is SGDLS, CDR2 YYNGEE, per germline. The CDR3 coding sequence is TGTGCCAGCAGCCCGGGACAGGGGACCTACTCTGGAAACACCATATATTTT. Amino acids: CASSPGQGTYSGNTIYF. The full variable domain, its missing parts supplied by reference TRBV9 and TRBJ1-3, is DSGVTQTPKHLITATGQRVTLRCSPRSGDLSVYWYQQSLDQGLQFLIQYYNGEERAKGNILERFSAQQFPDLHSELNLSSLELGDSALYFCASSPGQGTYSGNTIYFGEGSWLTVV.

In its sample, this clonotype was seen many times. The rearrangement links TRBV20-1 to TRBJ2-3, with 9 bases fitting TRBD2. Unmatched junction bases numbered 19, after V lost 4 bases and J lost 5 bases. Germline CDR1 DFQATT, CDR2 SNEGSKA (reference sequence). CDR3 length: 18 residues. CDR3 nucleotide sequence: TGCAGTGCTAACCGTGGGTTGCGGGAGGGCCTCGGAAAAGATACGCAGTATTTT. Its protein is CSANRGLREGLGKDTQYF.

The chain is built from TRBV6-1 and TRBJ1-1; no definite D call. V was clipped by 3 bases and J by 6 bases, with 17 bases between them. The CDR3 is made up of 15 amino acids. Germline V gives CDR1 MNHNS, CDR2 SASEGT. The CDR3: CASSDLLIGWAEAFF. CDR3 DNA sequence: TGTGCCAGCAGTGATTTGTTGATCGGCTGGGCTGAAGCTTTCTTT.

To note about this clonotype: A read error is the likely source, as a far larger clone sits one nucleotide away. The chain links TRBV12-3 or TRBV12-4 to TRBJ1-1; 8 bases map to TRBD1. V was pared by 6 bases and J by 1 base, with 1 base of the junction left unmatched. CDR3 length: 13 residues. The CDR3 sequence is CASRGTGNTEAFF. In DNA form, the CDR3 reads TGTGCCAGCAGAGGGACAGGGAACACTGAAGCTTTCTTT.

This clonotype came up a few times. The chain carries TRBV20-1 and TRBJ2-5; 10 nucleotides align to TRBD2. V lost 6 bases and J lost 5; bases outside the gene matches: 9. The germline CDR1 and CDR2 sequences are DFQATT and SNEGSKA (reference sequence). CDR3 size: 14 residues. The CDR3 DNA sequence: TGCAGTGCCGGGACTAGCGTTTTGTTTGAGACCCAGTACTTC. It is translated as CSAGTSVLFETQYF.

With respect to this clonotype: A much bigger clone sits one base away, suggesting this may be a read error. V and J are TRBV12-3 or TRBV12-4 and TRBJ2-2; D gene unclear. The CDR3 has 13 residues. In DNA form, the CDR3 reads TGTGTCAGCAGTTTAGCTCATGGGGGGGAGCTGTTTTTT. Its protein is CVSSLAHGGELFF.

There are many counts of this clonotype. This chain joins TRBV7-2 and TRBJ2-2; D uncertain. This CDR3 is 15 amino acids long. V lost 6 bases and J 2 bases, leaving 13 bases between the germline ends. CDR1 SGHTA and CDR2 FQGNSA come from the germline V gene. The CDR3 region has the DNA TGTGCCAGCAGTTTCGGACCGCTCAACACCGGGGAGCTGTTTTTT. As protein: CASSFGPLNTGELFF. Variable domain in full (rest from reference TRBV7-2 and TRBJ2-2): GAGVSQSPSNKVTEKGKDVELRCDPISGHTALYWYRQSLGQGLEFLIYFQGNSAPDKSGLPSDRFSAERTGGSVSTLTIQRTQQEDSAVYLCASSFGPLNTGELFFGEGSRLTVL.

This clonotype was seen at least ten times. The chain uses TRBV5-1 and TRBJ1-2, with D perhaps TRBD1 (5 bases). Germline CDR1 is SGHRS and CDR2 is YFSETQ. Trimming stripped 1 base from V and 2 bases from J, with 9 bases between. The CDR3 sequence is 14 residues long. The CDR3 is CASSLSNRNYGYTF. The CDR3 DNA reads TGCGCCAGCAGCTTGAGCAACAGGAACTATGGCTACACCTTC.

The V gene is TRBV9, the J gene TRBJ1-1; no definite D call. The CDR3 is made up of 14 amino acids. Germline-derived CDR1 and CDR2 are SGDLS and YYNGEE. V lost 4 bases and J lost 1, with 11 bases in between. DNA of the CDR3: TGTGCCAGCAGCTTAACTCGGGAGAACACTGAAGCTTTCTTT. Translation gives CASSLTRENTEAFF. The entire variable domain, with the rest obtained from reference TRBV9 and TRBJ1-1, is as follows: DSGVTQTPKHLITATGQRVTLRCSPRSGDLSVYWYQQSLDQGLQFLIQYYNGEERAKGNILERFSAQQFPDLHSELNLSSLELGDSALYFCASSLTRENTEAFFGQGTRLTVV.

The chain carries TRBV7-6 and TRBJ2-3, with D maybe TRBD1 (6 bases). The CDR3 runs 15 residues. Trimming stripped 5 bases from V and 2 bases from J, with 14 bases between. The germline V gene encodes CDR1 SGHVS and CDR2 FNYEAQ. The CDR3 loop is CASSRGRDNTDTQYF. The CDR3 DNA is TGTGCCAGCAGCCGTGGACGGGACAACACAGATACGCAGTATTTT.

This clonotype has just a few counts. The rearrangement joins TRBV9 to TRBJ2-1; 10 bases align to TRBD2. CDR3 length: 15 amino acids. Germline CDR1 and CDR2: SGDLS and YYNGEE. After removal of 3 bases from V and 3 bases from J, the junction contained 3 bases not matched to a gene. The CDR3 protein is CASSEGLAVYNEQFF. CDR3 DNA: TGTGCCAGCAGCGAAGGACTAGCGGTCTACAATGAGCAGTTCTTC. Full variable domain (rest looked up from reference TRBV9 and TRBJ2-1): DSGVTQTPKHLITATGQRVTLRCSPRSGDLSVYWYQQSLDQGLQFLIQYYNGEERAKGNILERFSAQQFPDLHSELNLSSLELGDSALYFCASSEGLAVYNEQFFGPGTRLTVL.

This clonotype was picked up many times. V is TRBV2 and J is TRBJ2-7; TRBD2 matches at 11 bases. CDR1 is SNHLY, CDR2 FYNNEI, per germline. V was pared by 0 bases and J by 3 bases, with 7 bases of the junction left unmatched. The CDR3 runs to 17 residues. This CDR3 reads CASSEALYGLAGYEQYF. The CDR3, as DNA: TGTGCCAGCAGTGAAGCGCTATATGGACTAGCGGGCTACGAGCAGTACTTC.